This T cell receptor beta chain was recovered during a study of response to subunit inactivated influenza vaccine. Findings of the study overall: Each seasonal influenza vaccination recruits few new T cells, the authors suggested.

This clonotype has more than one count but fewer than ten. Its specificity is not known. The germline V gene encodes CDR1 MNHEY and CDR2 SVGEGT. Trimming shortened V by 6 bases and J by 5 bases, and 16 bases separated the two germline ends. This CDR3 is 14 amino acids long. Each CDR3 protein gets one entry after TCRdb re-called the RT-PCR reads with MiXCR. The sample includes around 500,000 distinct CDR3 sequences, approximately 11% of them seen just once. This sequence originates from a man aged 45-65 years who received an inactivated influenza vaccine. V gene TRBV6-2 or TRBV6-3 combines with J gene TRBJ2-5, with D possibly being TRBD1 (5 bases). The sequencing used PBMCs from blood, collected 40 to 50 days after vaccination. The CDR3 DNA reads TGTGCCAGCAGGAACCCCCCAGGGTTGGAGACCCAGTACTTC. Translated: CASRNPPGLETQYF.